Below, 15 T cell receptor beta chains from the same sample are listed, as sequenced in a study of radiation and T cells in renal cell carcinoma. Time point: blood 2 weeks post-SBRT. Described treatment: 15 Gy SBRT to primary tumor, nephrectomy 4 weeks later. Clones were read by immunoSEQ multiplex PCR, and TCRdb kept only the in-frame ones, dropping some. This sample has 70,000 or so clones, with around 80% found just once. This specimen was blood, taken from a patient whose treatment included radiotherapy and nephrectomy. These receptors originate from a man between 60 and 75 years old with renal cell carcinoma.

CDR3 bases: TGTGCCAGCAGCTCCGAGGGGACTCGGGTTACCTACGAGCAGTACTTC. Its protein is CASSSEGTRVTYEQYF. This sequence joins TRBV5-4 and TRBJ2-7; a weak D match, TRBD2 (6 bases). The CDR3 is 16 amino acids. V was clipped by 3 bases and J by 2 bases, with 18 bases between them. The V gene's germline CDR1 is SGHNT and CDR2 YYREEE (reference sequence).

The J gene is TRBJ2-5, the V gene TRBV5-6; D perhaps matches TRBD1 (5 bases). Germline V CDR1 and CDR2: SGHDT, YYEEEE. The CDR3 extends over 14 amino acids. With 0 bases removed from V and 6 bases from J, the gap between germline ends came to 12 bases. The CDR3 loop reads CASSLEGRVQTQYF. CDR3 nucleotide sequence: TGTGCCAGCAGCTTGGAGGGCAGGGTACAGACCCAGTACTTC.

The chain recombines TRBV28 with TRBJ2-7; 7 positions agree with TRBD2. The J segment lost 3 bases and the V segment lost 9 bases, leaving 2 bases of the junction unmatched. The CDR3 consists of 11 residues. The V gene's germline CDR1 is MDHEN and CDR2 SYDVKM. The CDR3 nucleotides are TGTGCCAGTGGGACTAACTACGAGCAGTACTTC. Its translation: CASGTNYEQYF. Supplemented by reference TRBV28 and TRBJ2-7, the full variable domain reads DVKVTQSSRYLVKRTGEKVFLECVQDMDHENMFWYRQDPGLGLRLIYFSYDVKMKEKGDIPEGYSVSREKKERFSLILESASTNQTSMYLCASGTNYEQYFGPGTRLTVT.

This clone appeared many times. The chain employs TRBV25-1 and TRBJ2-7; 11 bases match TRBD1. Germline CDR1 reads MGHDK; CDR2 reads SYGVNS. V was pared by 3 bases and J by 5 bases, with 3 bases of the junction left unmatched. CDR3 size: 14 residues. CDR3 loop: CASSDRTGGHEQYF. CDR3 nucleotides: TGTGCCAGCAGTGACAGGACAGGGGGCCACGAGCAGTACTTC.

The chain links TRBV29-1 to TRBJ1-1; D is undetermined. CDR3 size: 11 residues. Trimming took 5 bases from V and 4 from J, leaving 8 bases between them. Germline-derived CDR1 and CDR2 are SQVTM and ANQGSEA. The CDR3 loop reads CSVQGSTEAFF. As DNA, the CDR3 is TGCAGCGTTCAAGGGAGCACTGAAGCTTTCTTT.

V is TRBV5-5 and J is TRBJ2-1; TRBD1 agrees at 7 bases. The CDR3 has 14 amino acids. The germline CDR1 and CDR2 sequences are SGHKS and YYEKEE (reference sequence). Trimming removed 4 bases from V and 3 bases from J; junction bases left unmatched: 4. CDR3 sequence (DNA): TGTGCCAGCAGCCCGGGACAGAGCTACAATGAGCAGTTCTTC. Its protein is CASSPGQSYNEQFF.

The chain uses TRBV6-5 and TRBJ2-3; TRBD2 agrees at 7 bases. The CDR3 covers 15 residues. Germline V gives CDR1 MNHEY, CDR2 SVGAGI. Trimming cost V 6 bases and J 2 bases; bases outside gene matches: 8. The CDR3 spells CASRGSSGLTDTQYF. CDR3 bases: TGTGCCAGCAGAGGATCTAGCGGTCTCACAGATACGCAGTATTTT.

This rearrangement joins TRBV27 to TRBJ2-5; no clear D gene. The CDR3 has 13 amino acids. V shed 5 bases and J shed 3 bases, with 10 bases lying between them. Germline V lookup: CDR1 MNHEY, CDR2 SMNVEV (reference sequence). The CDR3 nucleotides are TGTGCCAGCAGTATCTCTGGAGAAGAGACCCAGTACTTC. Amino acids: CASSISGEETQYF.

The chain carries TRBV29-1 and TRBJ2-1, with 7 bases matching TRBD2. Germline-derived CDR1 and CDR2 are SQVTM and ANQGSEA. Germline trimming cut 5 bases from V and 9 bases from J; bases unmatched to any gene: 16. This CDR3 is 15 amino acids long. This CDR3 is CSVLAFWEGQVEQFF. The DNA of the CDR3 is TGCAGCGTTTTAGCTTTTTGGGAGGGCCAGGTTGAGCAGTTCTTC.

This clone was seen just once. V gene TRBV11-2 combines with J gene TRBJ2-7; D gene uncertain. Germline CDR1 reads SGHAT; CDR2 reads FQNNGV. This CDR3 has 11 residues. V gave up 5 bases and J gave up 6 bases, with 8 bases separating them. The CDR3, as DNA: TGTGCCAGCAGCCCAGCTGGCGAGCAGTACTTC. This translates into CASSPAGEQYF.

The CDR3 is CASSPDRDFYGYTF. The CDR3, as DNA: TGTGCCAGCTCCCCTGACCGGGATTTCTATGGCTACACCTTC. The chain uses TRBV18 and TRBJ1-2, with unresolved D. The CDR3 runs to 14 residues. Germline V CDR1 and CDR2: KGHSH, LQKENI. Trimming removed 6 bases from V and 4 bases from J, with 15 bases in between. The full variable domain, its missing parts supplied by reference TRBV18 and TRBJ1-2, is NAGVMQNPRHLVRRRGQEARLRCSPMKGHSHVYWYRQLPEEGLKFMVYLQKENIIDESGMPKERFSAEFPKEGPSILRIQQVVRGDSAAYFCASSPDRDFYGYTFGSGTRLTVV.

This chain links TRBV28 with TRBJ1-2; possibly TRBD1 for D (6 bases). This CDR3 region has 17 residues. The V and J ends lost 5 bases and 5 bases respectively, with 24 bases between them. Germline loops: CDR1 MDHEN, CDR2 SYDVKM. Here the CDR3 DNA reads TGTGCCAGCAGTGAGAGGGACAAAGGCGGGCCCGATTATGGCTACACCTTC. Translating it yields CASSERDKGGPDYGYTF.

This sequence joins TRBV18 and TRBJ2-2; a weak D match, TRBD2 (6 bases). Trimming removed 6 bases at V and 6 bases at J, with 14 bases between. Germline CDR1 is KGHSH and CDR2 is LQKENI. The CDR3 is 14 residues long. The CDR3 is CASSRPEGSGELFF. Written as DNA, the CDR3 is TGTGCCAGCTCTCGTCCGGAGGGGTCCGGGGAGCTGTTTTTT.

The V gene is TRBV27, the J gene TRBJ1-3; D not certain. CDR1 and CDR2 (germline): MNHEY, SMNVEV (reference sequence). This CDR3 region has 15 residues. The V end was cut by 7 bases, the J end by 0 bases, with 13 bases between. For the CDR3, the DNA is TGTGCCAGCAAGGCGCTAACCCACTCTGGAAACACCATATATTTT. It specifies CASKALTHSGNTIYF.

V usage is TRBV28 and J usage is TRBJ2-2, with a tentative D call TRBD1 (6 bases). V was shortened by 1 base and J by 7 bases, with 10 bases between the two germline ends. The germline V gene encodes CDR1 MDHEN and CDR2 SYDVKM. The CDR3 runs to 14 residues. CDR3 DNA sequence: TGTGCCAGCAGTTTATTTCAGGGGATCGGGGAGCTGTTTTTT. This codes for CASSLFQGIGELFF.